The entry that follows covers one T cell receptor (beta chain) sequence. The length of the CDR3 is 15 residues. V lost 6 bases and J lost 5; bases outside the gene matches: 10. CDR1 LNHDA and CDR2 SQIVND come from the germline V gene (reference sequence). The sample originates from a study of blood T cell repertoires in COVID-19. On the study more broadly: Acute-phase and convalescent COVID-19 samples originated in the United States, Italy and Spain.

TCRdb's copy holds only in-frame clones and misses some; the assay was immunoSEQ multiplex PCR. The sample yields over 400,000 clones, 86% seen once. The sequencing sample was made of peripheral blood. The chain uses TRBV19 and TRBJ1-1; 9 nucleotides align to TRBD1. The source of this sequence is a woman in her twenties or thirties with active or convalescent COVID-19. In DNA form, the CDR3 reads TGTGCCAGTAGCCTCTCACAGGGGGCGTGGACTGAAGCTTTCTTT. The encoded protein is CASSLSQGAWTEAFF.